The 31 T cell receptor beta chains below were found in one sample sequenced in a study of blood T cell repertoires in COVID-19. Clones were sequenced by immunoSEQ multiplex PCR, and TCRdb holds only the in-frame ones, with some missing. The profile shows 80,000 to 130,000 clones, about nine tenths of them singletons. The specimen sequenced was peripheral blood. These receptors originate from a man between 65 and 80 years old with acute or convalescent COVID-19.

This chain connects TRBV4-1 to TRBJ1-1, with a possible D match to TRBD1 (6 bases). Trimming took off 0 bases at V and 5 bases at J, with 13 bases between the two ends. The CDR3 is 15 residues long. Germline CDR1 is MGHRA and CDR2 is YSYEKL. DNA of the CDR3: TGCGCCAGCAGCCAAGAGGCCGCGGGGGCAACTGAAGCTTTCTTT. Its protein is CASSQEAAGATEAFF.

The chain uses TRBV6-5 and TRBJ1-1; D unresolved. The CDR3 length is 14 residues. V dropped 0 bases and J dropped 2 bases, with 7 bases sitting between them. Germline V gene lookup returns CDR1 MNHEY and CDR2 SVGAGI. CDR3 region: CASSYSFRNTEAFF. The CDR3 DNA follows: TGTGCCAGCAGTTACTCCTTTAGAAACACTGAAGCTTTCTTT.

The J gene is TRBJ2-1, the V gene TRBV9; D might be TRBD2 (6 bases). CDR3 size: 15 residues. Germline-derived CDR1 and CDR2 are SGDLS and YYNGEE. The V gene lost 0 bases and the J gene lost 4 bases, with 11 bases spanning the gap. The CDR3 DNA sequence: TGTGCCAGCAGCGTAGGTCCTAGCGAGTACAATGAGCAGTTCTTC. Protein product: CASSVGPSEYNEQFF.

J is TRBJ2-7 and V is TRBV14; weak D call: TRBD2 (6 bases). The CDR3 consists of 15 residues. Looked up from germline, CDR1 is SGHDN and CDR2 is FVKESK. Deletions cut 0 bases from V and 3 bases from J, with 12 bases between. The CDR3 coding sequence is TGTGCCAGCAGCCAAGATTGGGGACTGGGCTACGAGCAGTACTTC. It specifies CASSQDWGLGYEQYF.

The rearrangement uses TRBV19 and TRBJ2-5, with 10 positions matching TRBD1. J lost 3 bases, V lost 8 bases, and 6 bases had no gene match. The CDR3 has 14 residues. Germline V gene sequence: CDR1 LNHDA, CDR2 SQIVND (reference sequence). The CDR3 nucleotides read TGTGCCAGTCAAGACAGGGGGCGCAAAGAGACCCAGTACTTC. Encoded protein: CASQDRGRKETQYF. The full variable domain, with the rest looked up from reference TRBV19 and TRBJ2-5, is DGGITQSPKYLFRKEGQNVTLSCEQNLNHDAMYWYRQDPGQGLRLIYYSQIVNDFQKGDIAEGYSVSREKKESFPLTVTSAQKNPTAFYLCASQDRGRKETQYFGPGTRLLVL.

This chain connects TRBV6-5 to TRBJ1-4; TRBD1 matches at 7 bases. Germline V lookup: CDR1 MNHEY, CDR2 SVGAGI. This CDR3 contains 15 residues. Losses at the gene ends were 6 bases for V and 5 bases for J; bases not matched to a gene: 9. The chain's CDR3 is CASRSPRGKNEKLFF. The DNA for the CDR3 is TGTGCCAGCAGATCACCCAGGGGGAAAAATGAAAAACTGTTTTTT.

The chain carries TRBV12-3 or TRBV12-4 and TRBJ1-2; the D is unclear. The CDR3 contains 12 residues. V dropped 3 bases and J dropped 10 bases, with 12 bases sitting between them. The CDR3 DNA is TGTGCCAGCAGTTTGACCCGAGGGATCTACACCTTC. It specifies CASSLTRGIYTF.

The rearrangement links TRBV18 to TRBJ1-5; possible D gene TRBD1, 6 bases. From germline, CDR1 is KGHSH and CDR2 LQKENI. The CDR3 has 16 residues. V gave up 6 bases and J gave up 0 bases, with 15 bases separating them. The DNA for the CDR3 is TGTGCCAGCTCGCGTGACAGGAATCCTAGCAATCAGCCCCAGCATTTT. Protein sequence: CASSRDRNPSNQPQHF.

The rearrangement uses TRBV6-5 and TRBJ2-7; weak D call: TRBD1 (6 bases). The germline CDR1 and CDR2 sequences are MNHEY and SVGAGI. V shed 2 bases and J shed 3 bases, with 14 bases lying between them. This CDR3 comprises 15 residues. CDR3 in amino acids: CASSYTPGTIYEQYF. DNA of the CDR3: TGTGCCAGCAGTTACACACCCGGGACAATCTACGAGCAGTACTTC.

The rearrangement uses TRBV7-6 and TRBJ2-1, with TRBD2 identical over 8 bases. This CDR3 is 16 amino acids long. Germline CDR1 SGHVS, CDR2 FNYEAQ. The V and J ends lost 5 bases and 4 bases, in that order; junction bases with no gene match: 10. This chain's CDR3 is CASSATLAGRYNEQFF. DNA of the CDR3: TGTGCCAGCAGCGCTACTTTAGCGGGAAGGTACAATGAGCAGTTCTTC.

This chain joins TRBV9 and TRBJ2-7; 7 bases map to TRBD2. There are 15 residues in the CDR3. Germline CDR1 reads SGDLS; CDR2 reads YYNGEE. Germline trimming cut 0 bases from V and 2 bases from J; bases unmatched to any gene: 5. CDR3 DNA: TGTGCCAGCAGCGTAGGCGGGAGTCTGCCCTACGAGCAGTACTTC. Encoded protein: CASSVGGSLPYEQYF.

This chain connects TRBV19 to TRBJ2-4; 11 bases align to TRBD2. This CDR3 is built from 16 residues. Germline CDR1 LNHDA, CDR2 SQIVND (reference sequence). The trim removed 7 bases at V and 0 bases at J, leaving 5 bases unmatched. The CDR3 loop is CASTFSGRAAKNIQYF. In DNA form, the CDR3 reads TGTGCCAGTACCTTTAGCGGGAGGGCAGCCAAAAACATTCAGTACTTC.

CDR3 sequence reads: CASSRRTSSGNTIYF. The CDR3 DNA reads TGTGCCAGCAGTCGACGGACTAGCTCTGGAAACACCATATATTTT. The V gene is TRBV6-5, the J gene TRBJ1-3; D uncertain. The CDR3 sequence is 15 residues long. The germline V gene has CDR1 MNHEY and CDR2 SVGAGI. Trimming shortened V by 5 bases and J by 0 bases, and 11 bases separated the two germline ends.

V and J are TRBV29-1 and TRBJ1-1, with 10 bases lining up with TRBD1. The germline V gene has CDR1 SQVTM and CDR2 ANQGSEA. V lost 7 bases, J lost 4 bases, and 3 bases stayed unmatched. The CDR3 totals 12 residues. CDR3 in amino acids: CSGRTGGTEAFF. The CDR3 coding sequence is TGCAGCGGACGGACAGGGGGCACTGAAGCTTTCTTT.

J is TRBJ1-2 and V is TRBV6-5, with D unclear. CDR3 size: 15 residues. The germline V gene encodes CDR1 MNHEY and CDR2 SVGAGI. The ends were cut back, 2 bases at V and 2 bases at J, with 12 bases in the middle. CDR3 nucleotides: TGTGCCAGCAGTTACCTGAACACCGAAAACTATGGCTACACCTTC. Translation: CASSYLNTENYGYTF.

The V call is TRBV2, the J call TRBJ2-1; D remains ambiguous. This CDR3 has 13 amino acids. The ends were cut back, 8 bases at V and 5 bases at J, with 13 bases in the middle. The V gene's germline CDR1 is SNHLY and CDR2 FYNNEI. In DNA, the CDR3 is TGTGCCAGCGGCCCGTACACCCACAATGAGCAGTTCTTC. As protein: CASGPYTHNEQFF.

Only one count was recorded for this clone. The chain couples TRBV5-1 to TRBJ1-1; D gene unclear. Germline V CDR1 and CDR2: SGHRS, YFSETQ. This CDR3 contains 15 residues. V lost 0 bases and J lost 0, with 9 bases in between. CDR3 sequence reads: CASSLEQIMNTEAFF. CDR3 DNA sequence: TGCGCCAGCAGCTTGGAACAGATTATGAACACTGAAGCTTTCTTT.

This sequence joins TRBV7-9 and TRBJ2-7, with D possibly TRBD1 on 5 matching bases. Looked up from germline, CDR1 is SEHNR and CDR2 is FQNEAQ (reference sequence). Trimming cost V 1 base and J 11 bases, with 9 bases left between them. CDR3 size: 11 residues. The CDR3 DNA reads as TGTGCCAGCAGCTTAGAAGGGGCAGAGTACTTC. Protein product: CASSLEGAEYF. Using reference TRBV7-9 and TRBJ2-7 for the parts outside the CDR3, the full variable domain is DTGVSQNPRHKITKRGQNVTFRCDPISEHNRLYWYRQTLGQGPEFLTYFQNEAQLEKSRLLSDRFSAERPKGSFSTLEIQRTEQGDSAMYLCASSLEGAEYFGPGTRLTVT.

The chain combines TRBV5-1 with TRBJ2-1; TRBD2 agrees at 9 bases. CDR1 and CDR2 from the germline V gene are SGHRS and YFSETQ. Unmatched junction bases numbered 11, after V lost 6 bases and J lost 7 bases. The CDR3 spans 15 residues. CDR3 DNA: TGCGCCAGCACCAAAGGGCGGGAGGGCAGGAATGAGCAGTTCTTC. This gives the protein CASTKGREGRNEQFF.

The chain has TRBV7-2 and TRBJ2-1; 10 bases line up with TRBD2. The ends lost 4 bases at V and 4 bases at J; junction bases unmatched: 4. Germline V gives CDR1 SGHTA, CDR2 FQGNSA. This CDR3 region has 15 residues. The DNA for the CDR3 is TGTGCCAGCAGCTCCCTAGCGGGGGCTTACAATGAGCAGTTCTTC. Amino acid sequence: CASSSLAGAYNEQFF.

The V gene is TRBV3-1 (or the pseudogene TRBV3-2), the J gene TRBJ2-4; no clear D. CDR1 and CDR2 from the germline V gene are LGHDT and YNNKEL (reference sequence). The CDR3 extends over 14 amino acids. Trimming took off 4 bases at V and 0 bases at J, with 7 bases between the two ends. The CDR3 region is CASSPHLAKNIQYF. CDR3 DNA sequence: TGTGCCAGCAGCCCTCACTTAGCCAAAAACATTCAGTACTTC.

The V gene is TRBV11-2, the J gene TRBJ2-7; TRBD2 aligns across 12 bases. This CDR3 is built from 15 residues. V was pared by 5 bases and J by 2 bases, with 4 bases of the junction left unmatched. Germline values: CDR1 SGHAT, CDR2 FQNNGV. The CDR3 sequence is CASSRRTSGTYEQYF. The DNA for the CDR3 is TGTGCCAGCAGCCGGAGGACTAGCGGGACCTACGAGCAGTACTTC.

The chain employs TRBV30 and TRBJ1-2, with 11 bases that match TRBD1. V trimming: 5 bases; J trimming: 8 bases; junction bases outside the gene matches: 4. CDR3 length: 12 amino acids. In germline, CDR1 is GTSNPN, CDR2 SVGIG (reference sequence). CDR3 nucleotide sequence: TGTGCCTGGGGACAGGGGGCGGGCGGCTACACCTTC. Protein sequence: CAWGQGAGGYTF.

This clone showed up just a few times. The V and J genes are TRBV4-2 and TRBJ2-1, with D possibly TRBD2 on 6 matching bases. Germline CDR1 and CDR2: LGHNA and YNFKEQ. This CDR3 is 13 amino acids long. V lost 3 bases and J 10 bases, leaving 13 bases between the germline ends. DNA for the CDR3: TGTGCCAGCAGCCACCCATCGGGGGAAGAGCAGTTCTTC. As protein: CASSHPSGEEQFF.

Comments on this clone: At one of its ends the junction is not consistent with the germline gene, which may arise from a read error. This chain connects TRBV5-4 to TRBJ2-6; weak D call: TRBD1 (5 bases). This CDR3 spans 15 amino acids. CDR1 and CDR2 (germline): SGHNT, YYREEE (reference sequence). The CDR3 region is CASSLRASGAKVLTF. Here the CDR3 DNA reads TGTGCCAGCAGCTTGCGGGCCTCTGGGGCCAAGGTCCTGACTTTC.

The DNA of the CDR3 is TGTGCCAGCTCATCAATTTGGGCAGAAGCTAACTATGGCTACACCTTC. Translation gives CASSSIWAEANYGYTF. The chain is built from TRBV18 and TRBJ1-2; D not resolved. The CDR3 sequence is 16 residues long. Trimming left V 5 bases short and J 0 bases short, with 16 bases between. The germline V gene has CDR1 KGHSH and CDR2 LQKENI.

The chain recombines TRBV6-5 with TRBJ1-4; D is possibly TRBD1 (6 bases). CDR3 length equals 14 residues. V was clipped by 6 bases and J by 4 bases, with 12 bases between them. The germline V gene has CDR1 MNHEY and CDR2 SVGAGI. CDR3 amino acids: CASSRQGFNEKLFF. CDR3 bases: TGTGCCAGCAGCCGTCAGGGGTTTAATGAAAAACTGTTTTTT.

This CDR3 reads CASSSRERDYFYEQYF. CDR3 sequence (DNA): TGTGCCAGCAGCTCCAGAGAGCGGGACTACTTCTACGAGCAGTACTTC. V is TRBV13 and J is TRBJ2-7; 7 nucleotides agree with TRBD2. This CDR3 is built from 16 residues. Trimming cost V 4 bases and J 3 bases; bases outside gene matches: 12. CDR1 is PRHDT, CDR2 FYEKMQ, per germline (reference sequence). Variable domain in full (rest from reference TRBV13 and TRBJ2-7): AAGVIQSPRHLIKEKRETATLKCYPIPRHDTVYWYQQGPGQDPQFLISFYEKMQSDKGSIPDRFSAQQFSDYHSELNMSSLELGDSALYFCASSSRERDYFYEQYFGPGTRLTVT.

This clone was seen just once. The V and J genes are TRBV19 and TRBJ1-2; 9 nucleotides match TRBD1. CDR1 and CDR2 (germline): LNHDA, SQIVND (reference sequence). V gave up 5 bases and J gave up 7 bases; unmatched junction bases: 20. The CDR3 consists of 18 residues. The CDR3 nucleotides are TGTGCCAGTAGTCTTACTCCGGGACAGGGTGGTTATGTTGGTGGCTACACCTTC. The encoded protein is CASSLTPGQGGYVGGYTF.

This clone was observed a single time. Germline and junction disagree at one end, which may indicate a read error. The chain carries TRBV7-7 and TRBJ2-5; 9 nucleotides match TRBD1. The CDR3 has 15 amino acids. Germline assignment: CDR1 SSHAT and CDR2 FNYEAQ (reference sequence). CDR3 region: CASSQMTGGQETQYF. The CDR3 DNA reads TGTGCTAGCAGCCAAATGACAGGGGGCCAAGAGACCCAGTACTTC.

This clone occurred once. V usage is TRBV6-5 and J usage is TRBJ1-1; D unclear. V lost 5 bases and J lost 5, with 18 bases in between. Per germline, CDR1 MNHEY and CDR2 SVGAGI. This CDR3 spans 15 amino acids. CDR3 residues: CASSNQVEGVTEAFF. The CDR3 nucleotides read TGTGCCAGCAGTAACCAAGTGGAGGGTGTAACTGAAGCTTTCTTT.